Presented here are 28 T cell receptor beta chains from one specimen sequenced in a study of cytomegalovirus exposure and HLA in healthy donors. The PCR employed 60 Vbeta primers together with 13 Jbeta primers. Assay: immunoSEQ multiplex PCR; the TCRdb copy retains only in-frame clones and omits some. In the table there are 100,000 to 150,000 clones, just over 70% of which are singletons. The specimen was PBMCs. The receptors were sampled from a woman aged 55-75 years in good health and CMV-seropositive.

The chain joins TRBV7-8 to TRBJ1-4, with unresolved D. Trimming left V 0 bases short and J 0 bases short, with 8 bases between. The CDR3 sequence is 16 residues long. The V gene's germline CDR1 is SGHVS and CDR2 FQNEAQ. The CDR3 region has the DNA TGTGCCAGCAGCTTAGCGCGGGTAGCAACTAATGAAAAACTGTTTTTT. Protein: CASSLARVATNEKLFF.

This clone was detected a few times. The V call is TRBV6-5, the J call TRBJ1-1, with D maybe TRBD1 (6 bases). V gave up 5 bases and J gave up 4 bases, with 17 bases separating them. The CDR3 is 15 amino acids. Germline V CDR1 and CDR2: MNHEY, SVGAGI. CDR3 protein: CASSPTGYQGTEAFF. DNA of the CDR3: TGTGCCAGCAGTCCCACAGGGTATCAGGGCACTGAAGCTTTCTTT.

This clone was recorded only once. This chain connects TRBV5-1 to TRBJ1-2, with D possibly matching TRBD1 (6 bases). Germline V CDR1 and CDR2: SGHRS, YFSETQ. This CDR3 has 12 amino acids. Trimming stripped 0 bases from V and 13 bases from J, with 13 bases between. The CDR3 DNA sequence: TGCGCCAGCAGCTTGGAACAGGGCCTCTCCACCTTC. Its translation: CASSLEQGLSTF.

In its sample, this clone was seen once. The V gene is TRBV29-1, the J gene TRBJ1-1; perhaps TRBD1 as D (5 bases). There are 13 residues in the CDR3. The germline V and J ends were trimmed by 4 bases and 0 bases, with 9 bases remaining between them. Germline loops: CDR1 SQVTM, CDR2 ANQGSEA. Written as DNA, the CDR3 is TGCAGCGTTGTGACAGTTATGAACACTGAAGCTTTCTTT. Its protein product is CSVVTVMNTEAFF.

The rearrangement links TRBV7-3 to TRBJ1-2; D is uncertain. Per the germline V gene, CDR1 is SGHTA and CDR2 is FQGTGA. Trimming stripped 1 base from V and 4 bases from J, with 7 bases between. CDR3 length: 13 residues. The CDR3 reads CASSLSGAYGYTF. CDR3 coding DNA: TGTGCCAGCAGCTTAAGCGGTGCCTATGGCTACACCTTC.

This sequence joins TRBV6-5 and TRBJ1-2; D is unclear. CDR3 length equals 13 residues. Germline V gene lookup returns CDR1 MNHEY and CDR2 SVGAGI. The V end lost 7 bases, the J end lost 4 bases, and 13 bases lay between the germline ends. In nucleotides, the CDR3 is TGTGCCAGCAAGGGAGACCTCGTCTATGGCTACACCTTC. This sequence encodes CASKGDLVYGYTF.

The chain links TRBV5-1 to TRBJ1-1; D call uncertain. Germline values: CDR1 SGHRS, CDR2 YFSETQ. Trimming pared 1 base from V and 4 bases from J, leaving 5 bases between. This CDR3 is built from 12 residues. Written as DNA, the CDR3 is TGCGCCAGCAGCTTGAGCACCACTGAAGCTTTCTTT. It codes for CASSLSTTEAFF.

This chain links TRBV10-3 with TRBJ1-3; TRBD1 matches 7 bases. The trim removed 7 bases at V and 2 bases at J, leaving 5 bases unmatched. Per germline, CDR1 ENHRY and CDR2 SYGVKD. The CDR3 has 14 residues. CDR3 DNA: TGTGCCATCACCCAGGGGACAGCTGGAAACACCATATATTTT. It translates to CAITQGTAGNTIYF.

This clone turned up a few times. The chain links TRBV11-3 to TRBJ2-5; 7 bases fit TRBD1. Germline V gene sequence: CDR1 SGHNT, CDR2 YENEEA. J was trimmed by 1 base and V by 4 bases; bases with no gene match: 3. This CDR3 region has 14 residues. The CDR3 DNA reads TGTGCCAGCAGCTCCCGGGACAGCCAAGAGACCCAGTACTTC. Protein product: CASSSRDSQETQYF.

The CDR3 region has the DNA TGCGCCAGCAGTGGACAGGGGACCGGGGAGCTGTTTTTT. This encodes CASSGQGTGELFF. The chain employs TRBV10-1 and TRBJ2-2; 8 positions match TRBD1. Trimming took 4 bases from V and 5 from J; bases not matched to a gene: 0. CDR1 and CDR2 from the germline V gene are WNHNN and SYGVQD (reference sequence). The CDR3 contains 13 residues.

The rearrangement uses TRBV9 and TRBJ1-2, with D unclear. CDR3 length equals 13 residues. Trimming took off 0 bases at V and 4 bases at J, with 7 bases between the two ends. In germline, CDR1 is SGDLS, CDR2 YYNGEE. The chain's CDR3 is CASSVVPPYGYTF. Written as DNA, the CDR3 is TGTGCCAGCAGCGTAGTCCCTCCCTATGGCTACACCTTC.

The V call is TRBV7-3, the J call TRBJ2-2; the D gene is possibly TRBD2 (5 bases). Germline-derived CDR1 and CDR2 are SGHTA and FQGTGA. The CDR3 runs to 12 residues. V lost 6 bases to trimming and J lost 8 bases, with 10 bases between them. This CDR3 reads CASRAPGGELFF. DNA of the CDR3: TGTGCCAGCAGGGCGCCGGGGGGGGAGCTGTTTTTT.

The rearrangement joins TRBV7-9 to TRBJ2-5; the match to TRBD1 covers 7 bases. Germline trimming cut 5 bases from V and 4 bases from J; bases unmatched to any gene: 7. This CDR3 spans 14 amino acids. Germline CDR1 reads SEHNR; CDR2 reads FQNEAQ (reference sequence). CDR3 in amino acids: CASSPLGQTETQYF. DNA for the CDR3: TGTGCCAGCAGCCCGCTGGGACAGACAGAGACCCAGTACTTC.

V gene TRBV7-2 combines with J gene TRBJ2-1; D is ambiguous. Germline values: CDR1 SGHTA, CDR2 FQGNSA. The CDR3 runs to 14 residues. V was cut by 3 bases and J by 4 bases, with 10 bases left in between. The CDR3 nucleotides read TGTGCCAGCAGCTTTTTTAAGAGGTACAATGAGCAGTTCTTC. Its translation is CASSFFKRYNEQFF. The entire variable domain, with the rest obtained from reference TRBV7-2 and TRBJ2-1, is as follows: GAGVSQSPSNKVTEKGKDVELRCDPISGHTALYWYRQSLGQGLEFLIYFQGNSAPDKSGLPSDRFSAERTGGSVSTLTIQRTQQEDSAVYLCASSFFKRYNEQFFGPGTRLTVL.

Only a few counts were recorded for this clone. This chain uses TRBV5-5 with TRBJ2-7, with D unresolved. The CDR3 is 14 amino acids. Germline lookup yields CDR1 SGHKS and CDR2 YYEKEE (reference sequence). V lost 4 bases and J 0 bases, leaving 11 bases between the germline ends. In DNA, the CDR3 is TGTGCCAGCAGCCTCCGTTTAGCCTCCTACGAGCAGTACTTC. This translates into CASSLRLASYEQYF. The full variable domain, with the rest looked up from reference TRBV5-5 and TRBJ2-7, is DAGVTQSPTHLIKTRGQQVTLRCSPISGHKSVSWYQQVLGQGPQFIFQYYEKEERGRGNFPDRFSARQFPNYSSELNVNALLLGDSALYLCASSLRLASYEQYFGPGTRLTVT.

This clone has just a few counts. The rearrangement joins TRBV27 to TRBJ2-5; no clear D gene. With the DNA end fitting TRBJ2-7 better, the J assignment may be wrong. Looked up from germline, CDR1 is MNHEY and CDR2 is SMNVEV (reference sequence). The CDR3 length is 13 residues. The DNA of the CDR3 is TGTGCCAGCAGTTTCCCTCCAGGCTACGAGCAGTACTTC. This encodes CASSFPPGYEQYF.

As to this clone: The same CDR3 also results from other DNA sequences found in this sample. V is TRBV19 and J is TRBJ1-6; D gene ambiguous. Trimming took 6 bases from V and 8 from J, leaving 11 bases between them. CDR1 LNHDA and CDR2 SQIVND come from the germline V gene (reference sequence). This CDR3 has 13 amino acids. The CDR3 DNA is TGTGCCAGTAGGAACCGGGAGGATTCACCCCTCCACTTT. Encoded protein: CASRNREDSPLHF. The full variable domain, completed using reference TRBV19 and TRBJ1-6, is DGGITQSPKYLFRKEGQNVTLSCEQNLNHDAMYWYRQDPGQGLRLIYYSQIVNDFQKGDIAEGYSVSREKKESFPLTVTSAQKNPTAFYLCASRNREDSPLHFGNGTRLTVT.

The chain recombines TRBV18 with TRBJ1-5; unclear D gene. V was pared by 3 bases and J by 1 base, with 7 bases between. This CDR3 spans 14 amino acids. Germline V gene sequence: CDR1 KGHSH, CDR2 LQKENI. The CDR3: CASSPGSSNQPQHF. CDR3 sequence (DNA): TGTGCCAGCTCACCCGGTTCAAGCAATCAGCCCCAGCATTTT.

CDR3 protein: CASSQGQVYEQYF. The CDR3 DNA follows: TGTGCCAGCAGCCAGGGACAGGTCTACGAGCAGTACTTC. The gene calls are TRBV13 and TRBJ2-7; the match to TRBD1 covers 8 bases. Germline V gives CDR1 PRHDT, CDR2 FYEKMQ (reference sequence). V shed 5 bases, J shed 3 bases, and the junction held 3 bases outside the gene matches. This CDR3 has 13 amino acids.

Only a few counts were recorded for this clone. The J gene is TRBJ1-1, the V gene TRBV5-1; D ambiguous. Germline V gene lookup returns CDR1 SGHRS and CDR2 YFSETQ. The CDR3 is 13 residues long. V shed 2 bases and J shed 1 base, with 6 bases lying between them. The chain's CDR3 is CASSFSGNTEAFF. CDR3 bases: TGCGCCAGCAGCTTCTCAGGGAACACTGAAGCTTTCTTT.

The chain combines TRBV5-1 with TRBJ1-1, with 8 bases matching TRBD1. V dropped 4 bases and J dropped 4; count of bases not matched to a gene: 12. The CDR3 extends over 16 amino acids. The germline V gene encodes CDR1 SGHRS and CDR2 YFSETQ. CDR3: CASSAFLTGVSTEAFF. The CDR3 DNA reads TGCGCCAGCAGCGCCTTCCTGACAGGGGTTAGCACTGAAGCTTTCTTT.

This chain joins TRBV7-3 and TRBJ2-1, with 12 bases matching TRBD2. CDR1 is SGHTA and CDR2 is FQGTGA in the germline V gene. This CDR3 contains 18 residues. J gave up 7 bases and V 0 bases, and 10 bases lay outside the gene matches. CDR3 nucleotides: TGTGCCAGCAGCTTAACTCCCCTAGCGGGGGGGCCAGGAAATGAGCAGTTCTTC. This encodes CASSLTPLAGGPGNEQFF.

This chain uses TRBV28 with TRBJ2-7; a possible D gene is TRBD1 (6 bases). Trimming took off 7 bases at V and 2 bases at J, with 12 bases between the two ends. The CDR3 totals 13 residues. The V gene's germline CDR1 is MDHEN and CDR2 SYDVKM. DNA of the CDR3: TGTGCCAGCACCCCACGGACAGCCTACGAGCAGTACTTC. Protein sequence: CASTPRTAYEQYF.

V is TRBV2 and J is TRBJ1-2; D is unresolved. The CDR3 has 15 residues. The germline V and J ends were trimmed by 1 base and 6 bases, with 15 bases remaining between them. Germline CDR1 and CDR2: SNHLY and FYNNEI. Here the CDR3 DNA reads TGTGCCAGCAGTGAAGTCACCTCATTGTCGGATGGCTACACCTTC. Amino acid sequence: CASSEVTSLSDGYTF.

The chain is built from TRBV5-6 and TRBJ1-6; D unclear. Germline CDR1 is SGHDT and CDR2 is YYEEEE. This CDR3 contains 16 residues. The ends were cut back, 4 bases at V and 2 bases at J, with 13 bases in the middle. In DNA form, the CDR3 reads TGTGCCAGCAGCAGGCAGTGGGCCGCCTATAATTCACCCCTCCACTTT. Its translation is CASSRQWAAYNSPLHF.

This clone was picked up one time. The V call is TRBV6-5, the J call TRBJ2-3; 7 bases are a match to TRBD2. The CDR3 is made up of 15 amino acids. Germline assignment: CDR1 MNHEY and CDR2 SVGAGI. The junction had 8 bases not matched to a gene; V was cut back by 4 bases and J by 4 bases. The CDR3 DNA sequence: TGTGCCAGCAGTTCCCCTGGGGGGGTCGCAGATACGCAGTATTTT. Protein product: CASSSPGGVADTQYF.

The sample holds a few counts of this clone. This rearrangement joins TRBV5-1 to TRBJ1-6; D remains unclear. CDR3 length: 12 residues. V lost 6 bases and J lost 8, with 9 bases in between. Germline loops: CDR1 SGHRS, CDR2 YFSETQ. CDR3 region: CASTDTDSPLHF. The CDR3, as DNA: TGCGCCAGCACCGACACCGATTCACCCCTCCACTTT.

The chain couples TRBV7-9 to TRBJ1-1, with 10 nucleotides matching TRBD1. CDR1 SEHNR and CDR2 FQNEAQ come from the germline V gene (reference sequence). V was pared by 5 bases and J by 3 bases, with 12 bases of the junction left unmatched. The CDR3 is 17 residues long. CDR3 loop: CASSRRQGANLDTEAFF. The CDR3 DNA reads TGTGCCAGCAGCAGAAGACAGGGGGCTAATTTGGACACTGAAGCTTTCTTT.